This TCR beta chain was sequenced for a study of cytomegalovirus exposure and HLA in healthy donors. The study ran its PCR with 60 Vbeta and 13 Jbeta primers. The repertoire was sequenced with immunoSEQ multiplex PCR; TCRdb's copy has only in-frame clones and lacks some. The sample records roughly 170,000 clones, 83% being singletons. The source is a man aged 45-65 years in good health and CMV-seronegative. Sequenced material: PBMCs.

The CDR3 sequence: CASRQQILNTEAFF. The CDR3 region has the DNA TGTGCCAGCAGGCAACAGATATTGAACACTGAAGCTTTCTTT. V usage is TRBV6-6 and J usage is TRBJ1-1; D remains unclear. The germline V gene encodes CDR1 MNHNY and CDR2 SVGAGI (reference sequence). Trimming stripped 6 bases from V and 0 bases from J, with 11 bases between. CDR3 length: 14 amino acids.